Listed below are T cell receptor beta chains from one sample, sequenced in a study of response to subunit inactivated influenza vaccine. TCRdb called the RT-PCR reads again in MiXCR, with one record for every CDR3 protein. The sample consists of 560,000 or so distinct CDR3 sequences, roughly 8.2% of them appearing once. The sequenced sample was PBMCs from blood, obtained roughly 24 months after vaccination. These receptors were taken from a man aged 50 to 69 who received an inactivated influenza vaccine. Both conserved end residues are part of each CDR3. The order of the fields is CDR3 length, J gene, V gene, D gene, clone size, CDR3 DNA, CDR3 protein. A D gene is named only where the DNA matches it firmly. Expanded clones get a size class; other rows say once, few or many, or leave the size out.

len: 14; j_gene: TRBJ2-4; v_gene: TRBV3-1; d_gene: -; abundance: few; CDR3nt: TGTGCCAGCAGCCAACGTGGGGCATCAAACATTCAGTACTTC; CDR3aa: CASSQRGASNIQYF
len: 16; j_gene: TRBJ2-3; v_gene: TRBV9; d_gene: TRBD2; abundance: few; CDR3nt: TGTGCCAGCAGCGTAGCTACGCGGGGGGTTGGGGATACGCAGTATTTT; CDR3aa: CASSVATRGVGDTQYF
len: 14; j_gene: TRBJ2-2; v_gene: TRBV11-1; d_gene: -; abundance: -; CDR3nt: TGTGCCAGCAGCCAACGCAGGGGCACCGGGGAGCTGTTTTTT; CDR3aa: CASSQRRGTGELFF
len: 17; j_gene: TRBJ1-4; v_gene: TRBV2; d_gene: TRBD1; abundance: few; CDR3nt: TGTGCCAGCAGGACCATCAGGCGCGGGACAGGCGATGAAAAACTGTTTTTT; CDR3aa: CASRTIRRGTGDEKLFF
len: 12; j_gene: TRBJ2-3; v_gene: TRBV12-3/TRBV12-4; d_gene: TRBD1; abundance: many; CDR3nt: TGTGCCAGCAGTTTCCGACAGGGTACGCAGTATTTT; CDR3aa: CASSFRQGTQYF
len: 13; j_gene: TRBJ1-2; v_gene: TRBV20-1; d_gene: TRBD1; abundance: few; CDR3nt: TGCAGTGCATCGACAGGGGGTAACTATGGCTACACCTTC; CDR3aa: CSASTGGNYGYTF
len: 15; j_gene: TRBJ1-2; v_gene: TRBV9; d_gene: TRBD1; abundance: -; CDR3nt: TGTGCCAGCAGCGCTGGGACAGGGGTTATCTATGGCTACACCTTC; CDR3aa: CASSAGTGVIYGYTF
len: 15; j_gene: TRBJ2-3; v_gene: TRBV7-9; d_gene: TRBD2; abundance: -; CDR3nt: TGTGCCAGCAGCGAACTAGCGGGGGGAACAGATACGCAGTATTTT; CDR3aa: CASSELAGGTDTQYF
len: 17; j_gene: TRBJ2-7; v_gene: TRBV6-5; d_gene: -; abundance: -; CDR3nt: TGTGCCAGCAGTTACTCGAATTCTACGCGCTTCCCCTACGAGCAGTACTTC; CDR3aa: CASSYSNSTRFPYEQYF
len: 14; j_gene: TRBJ2-3; v_gene: TRBV18; d_gene: TRBD1; abundance: many; CDR3nt: TGTGCCAGCTCACCACGACAGGGACCAGATACGCAGTATTTT; CDR3aa: CASSPRQGPDTQYF
len: 16; j_gene: TRBJ2-1; v_gene: TRBV5-1; d_gene: TRBD1; abundance: -; CDR3nt: TGCGCCAGCAGCTACAGGACAGGGAACACCTACAATGAGCAGTTCTTC; CDR3aa: CASSYRTGNTYNEQFF
len: 14; j_gene: TRBJ1-5; v_gene: TRBV29-1; d_gene: TRBD1; abundance: few; CDR3nt: TGCAGCGTTGCAGGGGACAGTGGCAATCAGCCCCAGCATTTT; CDR3aa: CSVAGDSGNQPQHF
len: 15; j_gene: TRBJ2-5; v_gene: TRBV10-3; d_gene: -; abundance: few; CDR3nt: TGTGCCATCAGTGAGACAGGTGCCCCCCAAGAGACCCAGTACTTC; CDR3aa: CAISETGAPQETQYF
len: 14; j_gene: TRBJ1-1; v_gene: TRBV10-3; d_gene: TRBD1; abundance: many; CDR3nt: TGTGCCATCAGCCAGGGGGTACCGAACACTGAAGCTTTCTTT; CDR3aa: CAISQGVPNTEAFF
len: 12; j_gene: TRBJ1-5; v_gene: TRBV10-3; d_gene: -; abundance: few; CDR3nt: TGTGCCATCAGTGGACAGAATCAGCCCCAGCATTTT; CDR3aa: CAISGQNQPQHF
len: 14; j_gene: TRBJ1-2; v_gene: TRBV12-3/TRBV12-4; d_gene: -; abundance: -; CDR3nt: TGTGCCAGCAGTTTAAGGCCACACCTCTATGGCTACACCTTC; CDR3aa: CASSLRPHLYGYTF
len: 14; j_gene: TRBJ1-4; v_gene: TRBV24-1; d_gene: -; abundance: -; CDR3nt: TGTGCCACCAGTGCCGGGACAAGGAATGAAAAACTGTTTTTT; CDR3aa: CATSAGTRNEKLFF
len: 16; j_gene: TRBJ2-2; v_gene: TRBV10-3; d_gene: TRBD2; abundance: many; CDR3nt: TGTGCCATCAGTGATCCCCCTGGCGGGAGGTCCGGGGAGCTGTTTTTT; CDR3aa: CAISDPPGGRSGELFF
len: 13; j_gene: TRBJ1-1; v_gene: TRBV20-1; d_gene: -; abundance: many; CDR3nt: TGCAGTGCTAGAGTGCAAGTGAACACTGAAGCTTTCTTT; CDR3aa: CSARVQVNTEAFF
len: 15; j_gene: TRBJ1-2; v_gene: TRBV10-3; d_gene: TRBD1; abundance: few; CDR3nt: TGTGCCATCAGTGACCCTGGACAGGGGCGGCGAGGCTACACCTTC; CDR3aa: CAISDPGQGRRGYTF
len: 12; j_gene: TRBJ1-2; v_gene: TRBV12-3/TRBV12-4; d_gene: -; abundance: many; CDR3nt: TGTGCCAGCAGTTTAGTGAGGGTTGGCTACACCTTC; CDR3aa: CASSLVRVGYTF
len: 16; j_gene: TRBJ1-4; v_gene: TRBV4-3; d_gene: -; abundance: -; CDR3nt: TGCGCCAGCAGCCAAGTTCCGATCGCAACTAATGAAAAACTGTTTTTT; CDR3aa: CASSQVPIATNEKLFF
len: 14; j_gene: TRBJ2-2; v_gene: TRBV11-2; d_gene: -; abundance: few; CDR3nt: TGTGCCAGCAGCTCGGGCCCTGGGACCGGGGAGCTGTTTTTT; CDR3aa: CASSSGPGTGELFF
len: 10; j_gene: TRBJ1-2; v_gene: TRBV6-1; d_gene: -; abundance: many; CDR3nt: TGTGCCAGCAGTGACTATGGCTACACCTTC; CDR3aa: CASSDYGYTF
len: 14; j_gene: TRBJ2-7; v_gene: TRBV20-1; d_gene: -; abundance: -; CDR3nt: TGCAGTGCTAGAGATCCGGGGAGGACCTACGAGCAGTACTTC; CDR3aa: CSARDPGRTYEQYF
len: 16; j_gene: TRBJ2-2; v_gene: TRBV10-3; d_gene: -; abundance: few; CDR3nt: TGTGCCATCAGTGATATTACGGGACACATCACCGGGGAGCTGTTTTTT; CDR3aa: CAISDITGHITGELFF
len: 15; j_gene: TRBJ2-1; v_gene: TRBV5-4; d_gene: TRBD2; abundance: -; CDR3nt: TGTGCCAGCAGCTGGACTAGCGGGAGGGCTTTCGAGCAGTTCTTC; CDR3aa: CASSWTSGRAFEQFF
len: 13; j_gene: TRBJ2-5; v_gene: TRBV5-1; d_gene: -; abundance: -; CDR3nt: TGCGCCAGCAGCTTGAACATTCAAGAGACCCAGTACTTC; CDR3aa: CASSLNIQETQYF
len: 15; j_gene: TRBJ2-1; v_gene: TRBV9; d_gene: TRBD2; abundance: few; CDR3nt: TGTGCCAGCAGCGTAGAACTAGCGGGGTACAATGAGCAGTTCTTC; CDR3aa: CASSVELAGYNEQFF
len: 15; j_gene: TRBJ2-1; v_gene: TRBV12-3/TRBV12-4; d_gene: -; abundance: few; CDR3nt: TGTGCCAGCAGATGGGCAGGCGGACCGGGCAATGAGCAGTTCTTC; CDR3aa: CASRWAGGPGNEQFF
len: 14; j_gene: TRBJ2-3; v_gene: TRBV7-9; d_gene: TRBD1; abundance: few; CDR3nt: TGTGCCAGCAGCCTTGGGTCACAGGGGGTTACGCAGTATTTT; CDR3aa: CASSLGSQGVTQYF
len: 15; j_gene: TRBJ2-5; v_gene: TRBV7-9; d_gene: TRBD2; abundance: many; CDR3nt: TGTGCCAGCAGCTTTGGTCTAGCGGGAGGGAAGACCCAGTACTTC; CDR3aa: CASSFGLAGGKTQYF
len: 14; j_gene: TRBJ2-5; v_gene: TRBV10-3; d_gene: TRBD2; abundance: -; CDR3nt: TGTGCCATCAAACCCGGGACTAGCGAGGAGACCCAGTACTTC; CDR3aa: CAIKPGTSEETQYF
len: 16; j_gene: TRBJ2-3; v_gene: TRBV28; d_gene: -; abundance: -; CDR3nt: TGTGCCAGCAGCCCCGGACAGCAAACTAGCACAGATACGCAGTATTTT; CDR3aa: CASSPGQQTSTDTQYF
len: 15; j_gene: TRBJ2-7; v_gene: TRBV3-1; d_gene: TRBD2; abundance: few; CDR3nt: TGTGCCAGCAGCCAGGTAGCGGGAGGGCCAGTCGAGCAGTACTTC; CDR3aa: CASSQVAGGPVEQYF
len: 15; j_gene: TRBJ2-1; v_gene: TRBV18; d_gene: TRBD2; abundance: few; CDR3nt: TGTGCCAGCTCACCACCGGGACTAGCAATAGATGAGCAGTTCTTC; CDR3aa: CASSPPGLAIDEQFF
len: 15; j_gene: TRBJ2-1; v_gene: TRBV5-1; d_gene: TRBD2; abundance: -; CDR3nt: TGCGCCAGCAGCTTGGTTCTAGCGGAGGCGAATGAGCAGTTCTTC; CDR3aa: CASSLVLAEANEQFF
len: 16; j_gene: TRBJ2-7; v_gene: TRBV18; d_gene: -; abundance: -; CDR3nt: TGTGCCAGCTCACCAACAGGGAGGGCCAGCTCCTACGAGCAGTACTTC; CDR3aa: CASSPTGRASSYEQYF
len: 13; j_gene: TRBJ1-2; v_gene: TRBV6-5; d_gene: -; abundance: -; CDR3nt: TGTGCCAGCAGATATACAGGGAACTATGGCTACACCTTC; CDR3aa: CASRYTGNYGYTF
len: 15; j_gene: TRBJ2-7; v_gene: TRBV3-1; d_gene: TRBD1; abundance: few; CDR3nt: TGTGCCAGCAGCCCTCAGGGGACAGGGATCGACGAGCAGTACTTC; CDR3aa: CASSPQGTGIDEQYF
len: 15; j_gene: TRBJ1-6; v_gene: TRBV4-3; d_gene: TRBD1; abundance: few; CDR3nt: TGCGCCAGCAGCCCCGGGACAGGGGGGGATTCACCCCTCCACTTT; CDR3aa: CASSPGTGGDSPLHF
len: 12; j_gene: TRBJ2-7; v_gene: TRBV6-5; d_gene: -; abundance: many; CDR3nt: TGTGCCAGCAGTTATGGCAGATACGAGCAGTACTTC; CDR3aa: CASSYGRYEQYF
len: 15; j_gene: TRBJ2-7; v_gene: TRBV20-1; d_gene: -; abundance: -; CDR3nt: TGCAGTGCTAGTGCCCCGTGGGGCCGAACCTACGAGCAGTACTTC; CDR3aa: CSASAPWGRTYEQYF
len: 12; j_gene: TRBJ2-7; v_gene: TRBV6-2/TRBV6-3; d_gene: TRBD1; abundance: many; CDR3nt: TGTGCCAGCAGTGACCCATGGACAGGGTGTGACTTC; CDR3aa: CASSDPWTGCDF
len: 13; j_gene: TRBJ1-5; v_gene: TRBV6-6; d_gene: -; abundance: -; CDR3nt: TGTGCCAGCAGTATGAGTAGCAATCAGCCCCAGCATTTT; CDR3aa: CASSMSSNQPQHF
len: 13; j_gene: TRBJ2-3; v_gene: TRBV11-2; d_gene: TRBD1; abundance: -; CDR3nt: TGTGCCAGCAGCCATACGGACAGGGCAGCGCAGTATTTT; CDR3aa: CASSHTDRAAQYF
len: 19; j_gene: TRBJ2-4; v_gene: TRBV15; d_gene: -; abundance: -; CDR3nt: TGTGCCACCAGCAGAGATTCAGGCTGGGACGGGGGAGCGGAAAACATTCAGTACTTC; CDR3aa: CATSRDSGWDGGAENIQYF
len: 15; j_gene: TRBJ2-1; v_gene: TRBV7-2; d_gene: TRBD1; abundance: many; CDR3nt: TGTGCCAGCAGCCGGACAGGGTACTCCTACAATGAGCAGTTCTTC; CDR3aa: CASSRTGYSYNEQFF
len: 14; j_gene: TRBJ2-7; v_gene: TRBV5-5; d_gene: TRBD2; abundance: -; CDR3nt: TGTGCCAGCAGCTCCGTAGCGGGGACCTACGAGCAGTACTTC; CDR3aa: CASSSVAGTYEQYF
len: 16; j_gene: TRBJ2-2; v_gene: TRBV28; d_gene: -; abundance: many; CDR3nt: TGTGCCAGCAGTGGTGATGGACAAGGAGTCACCGGGGAGCTGTTTTTT; CDR3aa: CASSGDGQGVTGELFF
len: 15; j_gene: TRBJ1-6; v_gene: TRBV27; d_gene: TRBD1; abundance: -; CDR3nt: TGTGCCAGCAGTTGGTGGACAGGGTTTAATTCACCCCTCTACTTT; CDR3aa: CASSWWTGFNSPLYF
len: 14; j_gene: TRBJ1-2; v_gene: TRBV5-5; d_gene: -; abundance: -; CDR3nt: TGTGCCAGCAGCTTAACCCCAGGATACTATGGCTACACCTTC; CDR3aa: CASSLTPGYYGYTF
len: 12; j_gene: TRBJ2-7; v_gene: TRBV3-1; d_gene: -; abundance: many; CDR3nt: TGTGCCAGCAGCCAAGGAATCTACGAGCAGTACTTC; CDR3aa: CASSQGIYEQYF
len: 12; j_gene: TRBJ2-7; v_gene: TRBV29-1; d_gene: TRBD1; abundance: few; CDR3nt: TGCAGCGTAGGGACAGAATCCTACGAGCAGTACTTC; CDR3aa: CSVGTESYEQYF